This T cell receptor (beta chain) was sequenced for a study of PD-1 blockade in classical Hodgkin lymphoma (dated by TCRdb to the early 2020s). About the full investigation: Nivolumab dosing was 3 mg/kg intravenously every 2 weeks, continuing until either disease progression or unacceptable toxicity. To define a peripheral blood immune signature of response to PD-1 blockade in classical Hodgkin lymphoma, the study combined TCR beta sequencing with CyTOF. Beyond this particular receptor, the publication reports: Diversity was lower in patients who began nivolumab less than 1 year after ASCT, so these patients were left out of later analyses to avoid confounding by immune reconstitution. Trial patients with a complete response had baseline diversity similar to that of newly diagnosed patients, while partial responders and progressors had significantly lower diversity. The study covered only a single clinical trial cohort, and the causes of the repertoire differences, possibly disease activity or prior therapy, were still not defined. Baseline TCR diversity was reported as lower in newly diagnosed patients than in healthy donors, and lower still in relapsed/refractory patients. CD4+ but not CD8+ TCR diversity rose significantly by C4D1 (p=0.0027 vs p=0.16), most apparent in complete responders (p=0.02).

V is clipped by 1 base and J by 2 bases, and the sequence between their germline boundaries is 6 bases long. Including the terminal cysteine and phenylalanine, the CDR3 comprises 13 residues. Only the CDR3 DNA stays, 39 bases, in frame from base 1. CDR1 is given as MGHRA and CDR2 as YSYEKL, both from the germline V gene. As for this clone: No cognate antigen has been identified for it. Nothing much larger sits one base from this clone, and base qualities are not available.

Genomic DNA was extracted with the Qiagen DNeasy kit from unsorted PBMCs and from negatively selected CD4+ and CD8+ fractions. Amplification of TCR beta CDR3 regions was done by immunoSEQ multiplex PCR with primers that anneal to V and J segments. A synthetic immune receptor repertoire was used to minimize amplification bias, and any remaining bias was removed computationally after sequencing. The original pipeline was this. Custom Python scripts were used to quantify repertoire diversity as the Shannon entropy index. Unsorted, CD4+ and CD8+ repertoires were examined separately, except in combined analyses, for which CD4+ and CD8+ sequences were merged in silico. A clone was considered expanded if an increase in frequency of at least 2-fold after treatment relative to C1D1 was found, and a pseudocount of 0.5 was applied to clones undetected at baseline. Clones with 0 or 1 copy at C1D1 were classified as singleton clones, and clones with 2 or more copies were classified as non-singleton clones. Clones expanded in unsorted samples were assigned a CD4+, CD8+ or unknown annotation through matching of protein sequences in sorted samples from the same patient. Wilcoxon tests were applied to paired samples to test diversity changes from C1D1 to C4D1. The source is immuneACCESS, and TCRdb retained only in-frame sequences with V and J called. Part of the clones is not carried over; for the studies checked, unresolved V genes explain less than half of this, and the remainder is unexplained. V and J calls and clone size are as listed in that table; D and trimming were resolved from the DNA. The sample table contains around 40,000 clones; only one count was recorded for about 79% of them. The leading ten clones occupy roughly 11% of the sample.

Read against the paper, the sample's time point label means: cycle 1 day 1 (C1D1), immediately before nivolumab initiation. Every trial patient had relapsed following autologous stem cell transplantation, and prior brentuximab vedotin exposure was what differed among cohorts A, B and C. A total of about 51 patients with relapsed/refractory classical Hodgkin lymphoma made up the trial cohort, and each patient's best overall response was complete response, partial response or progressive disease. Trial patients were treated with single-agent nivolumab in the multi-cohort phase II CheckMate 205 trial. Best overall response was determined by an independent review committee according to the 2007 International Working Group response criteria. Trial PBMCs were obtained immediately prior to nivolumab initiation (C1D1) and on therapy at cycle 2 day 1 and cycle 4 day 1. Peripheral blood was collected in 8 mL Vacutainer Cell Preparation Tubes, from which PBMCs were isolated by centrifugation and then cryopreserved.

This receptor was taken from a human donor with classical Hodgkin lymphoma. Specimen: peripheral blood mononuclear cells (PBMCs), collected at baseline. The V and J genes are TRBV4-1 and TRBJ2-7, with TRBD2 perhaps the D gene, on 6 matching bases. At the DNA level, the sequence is TGCGCCAGCAGCCAAGGGGGGGCCTACGAGCAGTACTTC. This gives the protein CASSQGGAYEQYF.